What follows are 2 T cell receptor beta chains derived from one specimen sequenced in a study of T cell responses to AZD1222 COVID-19 vaccine. Clones were read by immunoSEQ multiplex PCR, and TCRdb kept only the in-frame ones, dropping some. This table has approximately 14,000 clones, about 80% appearing once. Sequenced here: peripheral blood, sampled 28 days after the second AZD1222 dose. Receptors were obtained from an adult who received the AZD1222 COVID-19 vaccine.

The genes are TRBV12-5 and TRBJ2-3, with 7 bases lining up with TRBD2. This CDR3 spans 14 amino acids. Losses at the gene ends were 2 bases for V and 6 bases for J; bases not matched to a gene: 5. Germline V gene sequence: CDR1 LGHNT, CDR2 FRNRAP. Here the CDR3 reads CASGLPTSYDTQYF. CDR3 nucleotides: TGTGCTAGTGGTTTGCCGACTAGCTACGATACGCAGTATTTT.

V is TRBV5-1 and J is TRBJ2-1; D possibly uses TRBD1 or TRBD2 (5 bases each). Per the germline V gene, CDR1 is SGHRS and CDR2 is YFSETQ. The CDR3 totals 14 residues. The V and J ends lost 4 bases and 4 bases respectively, with 12 bases between them. The CDR3: CASSPGARYNEQFF. For the CDR3, the DNA is TGCGCCAGCAGCCCCGGGGCACGGTACAATGAGCAGTTCTTC.